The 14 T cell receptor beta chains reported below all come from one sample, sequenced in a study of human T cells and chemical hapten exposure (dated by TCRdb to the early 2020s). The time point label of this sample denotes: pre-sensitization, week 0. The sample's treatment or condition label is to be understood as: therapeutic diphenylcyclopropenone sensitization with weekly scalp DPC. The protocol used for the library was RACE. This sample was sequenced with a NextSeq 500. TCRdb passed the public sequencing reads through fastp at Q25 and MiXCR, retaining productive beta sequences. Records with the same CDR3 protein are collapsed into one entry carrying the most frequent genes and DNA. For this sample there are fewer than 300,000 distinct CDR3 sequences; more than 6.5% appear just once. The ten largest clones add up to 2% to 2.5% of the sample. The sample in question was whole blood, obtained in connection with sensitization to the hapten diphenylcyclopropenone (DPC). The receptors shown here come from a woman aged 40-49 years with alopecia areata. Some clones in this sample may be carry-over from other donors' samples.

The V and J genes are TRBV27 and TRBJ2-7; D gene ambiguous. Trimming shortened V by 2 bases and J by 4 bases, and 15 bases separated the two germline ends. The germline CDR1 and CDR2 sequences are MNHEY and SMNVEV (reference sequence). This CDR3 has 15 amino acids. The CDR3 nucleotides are TGTGCCAGCAGTTTAACACCTGACTGGCCTTACGAGCAGTACTTC. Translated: CASSLTPDWPYEQYF.

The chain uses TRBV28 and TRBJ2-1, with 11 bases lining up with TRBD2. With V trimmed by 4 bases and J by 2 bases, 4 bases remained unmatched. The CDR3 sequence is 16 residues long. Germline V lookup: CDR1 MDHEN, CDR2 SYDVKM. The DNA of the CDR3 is TGTGCCAGCAGTTCAGTAGCGGGAGGGGCCTACAATGAGCAGTTCTTC. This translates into CASSSVAGGAYNEQFF.

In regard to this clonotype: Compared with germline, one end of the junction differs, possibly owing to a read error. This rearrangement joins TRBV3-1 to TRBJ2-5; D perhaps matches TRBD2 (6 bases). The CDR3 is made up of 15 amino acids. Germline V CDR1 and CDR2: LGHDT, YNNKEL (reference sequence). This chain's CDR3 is CARSQGGTRQETQYF. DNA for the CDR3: TGTGCCAGAAGCCAAGGAGGGACGCGGCAAGAGACCCAGTACTTC.

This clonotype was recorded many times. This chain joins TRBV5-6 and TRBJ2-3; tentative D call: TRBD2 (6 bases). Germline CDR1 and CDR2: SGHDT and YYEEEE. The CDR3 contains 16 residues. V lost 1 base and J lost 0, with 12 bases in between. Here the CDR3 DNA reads TGTGCCAGCAGCTTGAGGATCGGGACTAGCACAGATACGCAGTATTTT. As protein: CASSLRIGTSTDTQYF.

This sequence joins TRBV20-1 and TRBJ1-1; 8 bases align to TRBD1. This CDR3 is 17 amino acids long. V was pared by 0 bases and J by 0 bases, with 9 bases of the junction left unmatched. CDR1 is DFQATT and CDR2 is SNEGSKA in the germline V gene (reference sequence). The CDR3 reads CSARDAGGRLMNTEAFF. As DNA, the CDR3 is TGCAGTGCTAGAGATGCAGGGGGCCGCCTAATGAACACTGAAGCTTTCTTT.

The CDR3 region has the DNA TGCGCCAGCAGCTTGCCCGGACTAGCGGGAGGGCACTCCTACAATGAGCAGTTCTTC. Translated: CASSLPGLAGGHSYNEQFF. The chain is built from TRBV5-1 and TRBJ2-1; 15 nucleotides align to TRBD2. V lost 1 base, J lost 0 bases, and 5 bases stayed unmatched. Per the germline V gene, CDR1 is SGHRS and CDR2 is YFSETQ. The CDR3 totals 19 residues.

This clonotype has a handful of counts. Here the CDR3 reads CASSLAEGRSPLHF. DNA of the CDR3: TGTGCCAGCAGCTTAGCGGAGGGACGGTCACCCCTCCACTTT. The gene calls are TRBV7-2 and TRBJ1-6; D possibly corresponds to TRBD1 (5 bases). V lost 0 bases, J lost 10 bases, and 10 bases lay in between. The CDR3 runs 14 residues. Germline CDR1 is SGHTA and CDR2 is FQGNSA.

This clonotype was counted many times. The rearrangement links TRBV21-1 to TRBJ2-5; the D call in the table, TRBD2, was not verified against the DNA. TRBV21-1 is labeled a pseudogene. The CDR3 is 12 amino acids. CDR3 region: CASSARGRSEYF. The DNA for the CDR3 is TGTGCCAGCAGCGCCCGCGGGAGGTCCGAGTACTTC.

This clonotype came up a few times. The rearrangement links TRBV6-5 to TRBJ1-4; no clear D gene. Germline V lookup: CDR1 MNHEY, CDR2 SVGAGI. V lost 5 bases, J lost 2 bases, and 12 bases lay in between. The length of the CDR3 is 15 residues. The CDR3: CASSPSVATNEKLFF. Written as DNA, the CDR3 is TGTGCCAGCAGTCCGTCGGTGGCCACTAATGAAAAACTGTTTTTT.

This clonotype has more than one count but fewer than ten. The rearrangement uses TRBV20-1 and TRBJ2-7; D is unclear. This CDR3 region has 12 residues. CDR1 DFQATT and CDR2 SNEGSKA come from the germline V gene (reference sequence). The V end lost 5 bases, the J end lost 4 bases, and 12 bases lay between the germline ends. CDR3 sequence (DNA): TGCAGTGCTGGAAGCTCTGTGTACGAGCAGTACTTC. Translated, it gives CSAGSSVYEQYF.

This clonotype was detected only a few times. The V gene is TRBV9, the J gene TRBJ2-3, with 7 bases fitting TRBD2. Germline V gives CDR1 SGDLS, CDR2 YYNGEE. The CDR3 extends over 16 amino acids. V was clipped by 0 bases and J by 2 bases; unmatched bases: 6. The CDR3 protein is CASSVAGGRSTDTQYF. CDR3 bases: TGTGCCAGCAGCGTAGCAGGCGGGAGATCCACAGATACGCAGTATTTT.

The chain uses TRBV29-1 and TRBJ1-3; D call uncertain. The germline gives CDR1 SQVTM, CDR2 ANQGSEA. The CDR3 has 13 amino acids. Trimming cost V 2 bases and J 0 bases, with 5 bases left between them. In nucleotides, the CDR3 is TGCAGCGTTGAATACAACTCTGGAAACACCATATATTTT. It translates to CSVEYNSGNTIYF.

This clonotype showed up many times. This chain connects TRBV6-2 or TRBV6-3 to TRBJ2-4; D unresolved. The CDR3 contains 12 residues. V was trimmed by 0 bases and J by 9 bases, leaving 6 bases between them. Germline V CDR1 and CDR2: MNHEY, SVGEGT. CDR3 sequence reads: CASSYSLGIQYF. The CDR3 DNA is TGTGCCAGCAGTTACTCTTTGGGCATTCAGTACTTC.

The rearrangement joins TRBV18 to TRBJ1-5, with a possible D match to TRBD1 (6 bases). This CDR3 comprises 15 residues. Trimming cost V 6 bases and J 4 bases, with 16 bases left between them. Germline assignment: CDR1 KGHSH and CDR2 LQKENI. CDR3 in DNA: TGTGCCAGCTCCCAACAGGGAGGGGATAATCAGCCCCAGCATTTT. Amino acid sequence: CASSQQGGDNQPQHF.